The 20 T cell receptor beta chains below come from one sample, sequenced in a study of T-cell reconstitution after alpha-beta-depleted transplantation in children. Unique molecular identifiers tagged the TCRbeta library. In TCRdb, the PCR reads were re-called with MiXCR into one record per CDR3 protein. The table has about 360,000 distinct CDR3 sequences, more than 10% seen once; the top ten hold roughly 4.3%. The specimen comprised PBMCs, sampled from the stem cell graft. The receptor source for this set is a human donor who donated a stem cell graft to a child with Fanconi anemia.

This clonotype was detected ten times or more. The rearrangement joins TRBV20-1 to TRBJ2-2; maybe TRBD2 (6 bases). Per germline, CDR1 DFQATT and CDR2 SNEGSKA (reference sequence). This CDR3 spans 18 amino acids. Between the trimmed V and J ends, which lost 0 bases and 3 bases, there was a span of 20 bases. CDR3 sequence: CSARDISYNREYTGELFF. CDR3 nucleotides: TGCAGTGCTAGAGATATTTCGTATAACCGGGAGTACACCGGGGAGCTGTTTTTT.

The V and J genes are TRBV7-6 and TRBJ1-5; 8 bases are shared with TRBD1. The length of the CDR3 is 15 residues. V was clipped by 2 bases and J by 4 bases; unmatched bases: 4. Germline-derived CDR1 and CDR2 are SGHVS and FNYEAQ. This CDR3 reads CASSLLGQANQPQHF. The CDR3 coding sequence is TGTGCCAGCAGCTTATTGGGACAGGCTAATCAGCCCCAGCATTTT.

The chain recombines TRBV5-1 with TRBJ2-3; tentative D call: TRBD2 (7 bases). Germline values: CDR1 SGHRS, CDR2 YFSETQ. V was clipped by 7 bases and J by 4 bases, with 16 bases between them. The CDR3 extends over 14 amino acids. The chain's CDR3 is CASGEGQVPDTQYF. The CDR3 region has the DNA TGCGCCAGCGGGGAGGGACAAGTCCCAGATACGCAGTATTTT.

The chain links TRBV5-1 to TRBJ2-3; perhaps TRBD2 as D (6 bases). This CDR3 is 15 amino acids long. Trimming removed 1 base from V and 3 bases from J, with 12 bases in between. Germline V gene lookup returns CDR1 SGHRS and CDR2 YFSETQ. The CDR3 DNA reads TGCGCCAGCAGCTTGAGACAGCGGGTAACAGATACGCAGTATTTT. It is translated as CASSLRQRVTDTQYF.

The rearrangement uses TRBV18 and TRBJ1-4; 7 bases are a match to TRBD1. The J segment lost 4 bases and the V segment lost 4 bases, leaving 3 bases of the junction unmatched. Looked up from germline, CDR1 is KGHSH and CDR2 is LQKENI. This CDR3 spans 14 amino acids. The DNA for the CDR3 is TGTGCCAGCTCACAGGGGGCCGGTAATGAAAAACTGTTTTTT. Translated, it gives CASSQGAGNEKLFF.

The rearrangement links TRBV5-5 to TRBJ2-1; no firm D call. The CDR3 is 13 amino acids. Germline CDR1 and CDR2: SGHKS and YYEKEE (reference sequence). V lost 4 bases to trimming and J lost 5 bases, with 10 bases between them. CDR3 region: CASSRGGDNEQFF. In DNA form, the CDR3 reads TGTGCCAGCAGCAGAGGCGGAGACAATGAGCAGTTCTTC.

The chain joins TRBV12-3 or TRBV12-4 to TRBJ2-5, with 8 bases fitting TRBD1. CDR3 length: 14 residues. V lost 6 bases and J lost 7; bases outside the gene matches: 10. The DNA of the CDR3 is TGTGCCAGCAGCACGGACAGGGCGTCCGTGACCCAGTACTTC. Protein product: CASSTDRASVTQYF.

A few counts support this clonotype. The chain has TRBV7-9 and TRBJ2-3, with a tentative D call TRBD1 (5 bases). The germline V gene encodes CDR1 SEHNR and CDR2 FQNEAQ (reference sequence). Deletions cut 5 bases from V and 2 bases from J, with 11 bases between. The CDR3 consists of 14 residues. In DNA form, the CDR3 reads TGTGCCAGCAGCCTCCGACAGACCACAGATACGCAGTATTTT. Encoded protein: CASSLRQTTDTQYF.

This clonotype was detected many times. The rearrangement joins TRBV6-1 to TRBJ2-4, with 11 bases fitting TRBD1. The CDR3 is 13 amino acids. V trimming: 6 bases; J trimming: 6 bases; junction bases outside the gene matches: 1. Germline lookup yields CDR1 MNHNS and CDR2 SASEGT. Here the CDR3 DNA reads TGTGCCAGCAGCGGGACAGGGGGAAACATTCAGTACTTC. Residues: CASSGTGGNIQYF.

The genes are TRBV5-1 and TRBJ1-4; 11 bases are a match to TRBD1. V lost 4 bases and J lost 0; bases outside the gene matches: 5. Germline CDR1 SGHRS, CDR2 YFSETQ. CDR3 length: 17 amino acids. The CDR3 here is CASSEGTGGATNEKLFF. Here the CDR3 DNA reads TGCGCCAGCAGCGAGGGGACAGGGGGTGCAACTAATGAAAAACTGTTTTTT.

Here the CDR3 DNA reads TGTGCCAGCAGATCAGCGGGGACAGACTTTTACGAGCAGTACGTC. Protein product: CASRSAGTDFYEQYV. The chain employs TRBV6-1 and TRBJ2-7; tentatively, D is TRBD1 or TRBD2 (7 bases each). Germline-derived CDR1 and CDR2 are MNHNS and SASEGT. The CDR3 runs to 15 residues. Trimming stripped 6 bases from V and 4 bases from J, with 19 bases between.

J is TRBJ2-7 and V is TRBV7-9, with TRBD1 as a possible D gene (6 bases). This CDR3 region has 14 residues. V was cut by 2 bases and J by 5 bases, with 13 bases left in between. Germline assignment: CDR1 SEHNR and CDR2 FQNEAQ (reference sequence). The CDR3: CASSLTLGANEQYF. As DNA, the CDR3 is TGTGCCAGCAGCTTAACTCTGGGGGCCAACGAGCAGTACTTC.

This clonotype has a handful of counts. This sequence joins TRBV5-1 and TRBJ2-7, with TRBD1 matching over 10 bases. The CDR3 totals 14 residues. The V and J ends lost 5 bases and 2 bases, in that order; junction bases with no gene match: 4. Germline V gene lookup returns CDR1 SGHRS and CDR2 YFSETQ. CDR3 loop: CASSGTGETYEQYF. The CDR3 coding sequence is TGCGCCAGCAGTGGGACAGGGGAAACCTACGAGCAGTACTTC.

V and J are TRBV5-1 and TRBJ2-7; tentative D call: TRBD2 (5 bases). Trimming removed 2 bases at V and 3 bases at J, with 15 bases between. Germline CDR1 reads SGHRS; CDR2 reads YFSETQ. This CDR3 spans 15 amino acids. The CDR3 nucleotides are TGCGCCAGCAGCTTAGGTCGCCGGGGATTCTACGAGCAGTACTTC. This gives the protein CASSLGRRGFYEQYF.

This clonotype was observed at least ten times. Written as DNA, the CDR3 is TGTGCCAGCAGCCTTATCACCGGGGAGCTGTTTTTT. This sequence encodes CASSLITGELFF. This rearrangement joins TRBV3-1 to TRBJ2-2; D ambiguous. Germline V gene sequence: CDR1 LGHDT, CDR2 YNNKEL (reference sequence). This CDR3 is 12 amino acids long. The V gene lost 4 bases and the J gene lost 4 bases, with 4 bases spanning the gap.

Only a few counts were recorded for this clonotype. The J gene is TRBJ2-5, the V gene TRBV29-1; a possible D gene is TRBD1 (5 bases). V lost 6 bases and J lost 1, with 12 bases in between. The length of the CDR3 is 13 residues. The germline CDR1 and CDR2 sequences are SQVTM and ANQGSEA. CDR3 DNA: TGCAGCGTACCGACAGACCTCCAAGAGACCCAGTACTTC. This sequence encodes CSVPTDLQETQYF.

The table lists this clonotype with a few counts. CDR3 nucleotide sequence: TGTGCCAGCAGCGGATCGGGGGGCAATGGCTACACCTTC. It specifies CASSGSGGNGYTF. The chain combines TRBV6-2 or TRBV6-3 with TRBJ1-2, with TRBD1 as a possible D gene (6 bases). The germline V and J ends were trimmed by 6 bases and 6 bases, with 14 bases remaining between them. The CDR3 has 13 amino acids. CDR1 and CDR2 (germline): MNHEY, SVGEGT.

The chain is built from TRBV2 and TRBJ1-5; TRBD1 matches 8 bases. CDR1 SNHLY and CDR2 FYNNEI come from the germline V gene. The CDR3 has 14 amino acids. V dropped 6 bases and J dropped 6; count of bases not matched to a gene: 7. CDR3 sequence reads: CASSPDRDFQPQHF. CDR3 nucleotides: TGTGCCAGCAGCCCGGACAGGGACTTTCAGCCCCAGCATTTT.

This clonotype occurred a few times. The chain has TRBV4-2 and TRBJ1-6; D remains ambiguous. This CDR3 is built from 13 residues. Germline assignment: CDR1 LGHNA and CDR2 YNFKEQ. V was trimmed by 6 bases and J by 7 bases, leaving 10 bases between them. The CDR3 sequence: CASREGYNSPLHF. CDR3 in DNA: TGTGCCAGCAGGGAGGGCTACAATTCACCCCTCCACTTT.

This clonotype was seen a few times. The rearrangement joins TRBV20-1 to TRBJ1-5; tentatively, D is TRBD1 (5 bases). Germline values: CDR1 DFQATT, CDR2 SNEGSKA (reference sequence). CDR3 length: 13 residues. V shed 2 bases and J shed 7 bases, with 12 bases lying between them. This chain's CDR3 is CSARTQGGQPQHF. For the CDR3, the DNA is TGCAGTGCTAGAACGCAGGGAGGACAGCCCCAGCATTTT.